These 9 T cell receptor beta chains came from one sample sequenced in a study of glioma-infiltrating T cells (dated by TCRdb to the mid-2010s). TCRdb names Illumina MiSeq as the instrument used. TCR alpha and beta CDR3 regions were amplified with the iRepertoire nested amplicon-rescue multiplex PCR (arm-PCR) platform from RNA. TCRdb itself trimmed the public reads at Q25 with fastp, ran MiXCR and retained productive beta chains. Every entry covers one CDR3 protein and lists the most common genes and DNA from its rows. This sample has around 93,000 distinct CDR3 sequences in its table, and about 40% of those were observed once. Roughly two fifths of the sample is in the top ten clones. The specimen sequenced was glioma tissue, nonneoplastic brain tissue, or PBMCs (not recorded which). These receptor sequences come from a human donor with low-grade glioma or glioblastoma, undergoing nonglioma brain surgery, or in good health (not recorded which).

This clonotype appeared many times. The rearrangement uses TRBV12-3 or TRBV12-4 and TRBJ2-5; possible D gene TRBD2, 6 bases. The CDR3 consists of 14 residues. V gave up 3 bases and J gave up 4 bases, with 12 bases separating them. CDR3 amino acids: CASSFRGKVETQYF. As DNA, the CDR3 is TGTGCCAGCAGTTTTCGGGGGAAGGTAGAGACCCAGTACTTC.

In this sample, this clonotype turned up many times. The V call is TRBV19, the J call TRBJ1-1; TRBD1 might be the D (5 bases). The CDR3 is 14 amino acids. V was pared by 3 bases and J by 4 bases, with 12 bases between. Per germline, CDR1 LNHDA and CDR2 SQIVND (reference sequence). CDR3 protein: CASSMLGQSTEAFF. The CDR3 DNA follows: TGTGCCAGTAGTATGTTGGGGCAGAGCACTGAAGCTTTCTTT.

The V call is TRBV27, the J call TRBJ1-1, with TRBD1 identical over 7 bases. Germline CDR1 reads MNHEY; CDR2 reads SMNVEV (reference sequence). Unmatched junction bases numbered 7, after V lost 5 bases and J lost 1 base. This CDR3 has 15 residues. The CDR3: CASSPNRGENTEAFF. CDR3 DNA: TGTGCCAGCAGTCCAAACAGGGGCGAGAACACTGAAGCTTTCTTT.

This sequence joins TRBV6-9 and TRBJ1-6; 7 bases are shared with TRBD1. With 3 bases clipped from V and 10 bases from J, the junction kept 12 bases outside the gene matches. Germline assignment: CDR1 MNHGY and CDR2 SVAAGI. The CDR3 loop spans 16 amino acids. CDR3 sequence reads: CASSYVAGQSESPLHF. The CDR3 nucleotides are TGTGCCAGCAGTTACGTAGCGGGACAGAGTGAATCACCCCTCCACTTT.

On this clonotype: Since a much larger clone is just one base distant, this may be a read error. The CDR3 does not close with the conserved phenylalanine or tryptophan, likely indicating a read error. This rearrangement joins TRBV7-6 to TRBJ2-7; a possible D gene is TRBD1 (5 bases). The V end was cut by 5 bases, the J end by 3 bases, with 11 bases between. Germline V gene lookup returns CDR1 SGHVS and CDR2 FNYEAQ. This CDR3 has 13 amino acids. CDR3 residues: CASSPGQGYEQYL. As DNA, the CDR3 is TGTGCCAGCAGCCCCGGCCAGGGCTACGAGCAGTACCTC.

This rearrangement joins TRBV29-1 to TRBJ2-7; 7 bases agree with TRBD1. Germline V gene lookup returns CDR1 SQVTM and CDR2 ANQGSEA. The CDR3 is 14 amino acids. The CDR3 protein is CSVAPPWDSNPFFV. DNA of the CDR3: TGCAGCGTTGCACCACCCTGGGACAGCAACCCGTTTTTTGTC.

The count of this clonotype is one. A read error is possible here, since a much larger clone lies one base away. The gene calls are TRBV29-1 and TRBJ1-2; D not certain. The germline gives CDR1 SQVTM, CDR2 ANQGSEA. The length of the CDR3 is 11 residues. The chain's CDR3 is CSLEVGGGYTF. CDR3 nucleotide sequence: TGCAGCCTTGAAGTAGGAGGTGGCTACACCTTC.

This clonotype was recorded many times. The chain carries TRBV20-1 and TRBJ1-5, with D hard to call. The germline gives CDR1 DFQATT, CDR2 SNEGSKA (reference sequence). The CDR3 totals 16 residues. V dropped 0 bases and J dropped 2 bases, with 14 bases sitting between them. CDR3 sequence reads: CSARDSRTRGNQPQHF. DNA of the CDR3: TGCAGTGCTAGAGATTCCCGAACACGCGGCAATCAGCCCCAGCATTTT.

Concerning this clonotype itself: This may come from a read error, since a much larger clone is one base off. The rearrangement joins TRBV19 to TRBJ1-5, with D maybe TRBD1 (5 bases). In germline, CDR1 is LNHDA, CDR2 SQIVND (reference sequence). Trimming removed 9 bases at V and 8 bases at J, with 20 bases between. This CDR3 spans 14 amino acids. CDR3 in DNA: TGTGCCAGCAGTTTAACTTCGGGGCGAGAGCCCCAGCATTTT. Its translation: CASSLTSGREPQHF.